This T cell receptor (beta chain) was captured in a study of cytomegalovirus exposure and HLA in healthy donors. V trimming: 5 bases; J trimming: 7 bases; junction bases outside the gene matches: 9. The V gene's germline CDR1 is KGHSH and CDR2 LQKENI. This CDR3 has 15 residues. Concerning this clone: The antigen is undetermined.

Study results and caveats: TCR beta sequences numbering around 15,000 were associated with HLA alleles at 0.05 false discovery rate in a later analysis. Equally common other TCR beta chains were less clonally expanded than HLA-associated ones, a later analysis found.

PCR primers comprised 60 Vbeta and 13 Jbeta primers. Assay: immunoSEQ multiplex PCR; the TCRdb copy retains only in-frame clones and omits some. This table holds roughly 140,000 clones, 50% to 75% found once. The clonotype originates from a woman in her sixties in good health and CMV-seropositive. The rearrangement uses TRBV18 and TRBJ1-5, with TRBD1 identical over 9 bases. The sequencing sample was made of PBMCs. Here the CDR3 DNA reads TGTGCCAGCTCAGCGACAGGGGGGACGGGGCAGCCCCAGCATTTT. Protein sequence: CASSATGGTGQPQHF.